These T cell receptor beta chains were read from a single sample in a study of post-analysis software for immune sequencing data. Via MiXCR, TCRdb re-called the PCR reads, giving one row per CDR3 protein. The table has 650,000 to 850,000 distinct CDR3 sequences, 53% seen once; the top ten hold approximately 4.3%. The source material was blood. These receptors originate from a girl aged 10 to 17 with multiple sclerosis. Each CDR3 is given with its conserved first and last residue. D genes are given only for firm matches. Clone size, where shown, is once, few, many, or a class for clones that have expanded.

V gene	clone size	J gene	CDR3 length	D gene	CDR3 DNA	CDR3 protein
TRBV9	once	TRBJ2-1	16	TRBD1	TGTGCCAGCAGCGTAGGAGGGACAGGGGGAGCCTACGAGCAGTTCTTC	CASSVGGTGGAYEQFF
TRBV27	NA	TRBJ2-3	18	TRBD2	TGTGCCAGCAGTTTATTCGCGGGACTAGCGGGAGTCGGGGATACGCAGTATTTT	CASSLFAGLAGVGDTQYF
TRBV29-1	NA	TRBJ2-7	14	NA	TGCAGCGCTACCTGGGCGGGACGAGGCTACGAGCAGTACTTC	CSATWAGRGYEQYF
TRBV20-1	once	TRBJ1-4	13	NA	TGCAGTGCCGGGGGGGGCGGGGATGAAAAACTGTTTTTT	CSAGGGGDEKLFF
TRBV15	NA	TRBJ2-7	15	NA	TGTGCCACCAGCAGAGCGGGATCCCTCTCCTACGAGCAGTACTTC	CATSRAGSLSYEQYF
TRBV20-1	NA	TRBJ2-3	14	TRBD1	TGCAGTGCTAGATTCAGGGGGAGCACAGATACGCAGTATTTT	CSARFRGSTDTQYF
TRBV10-2	few	TRBJ2-7	16	NA	TGCGCCAGCAGTACCTCTCTTGGGACTTCCCGGTACGAGCAGTACTTC	CASSTSLGTSRYEQYF
TRBV3-1	NA	TRBJ2-1	15	NA	TGTGCCAGCAGTTTGTATAGGGGGTCCCACAATGAGCAGTTCTTC	CASSLYRGSHNEQFF
TRBV29-1	few	TRBJ2-5	14	TRBD2	TGCAGCGTTGGGAACGGGAGGGCCGGAAAGACCCAGTACTTC	CSVGNGRAGKTQYF
TRBV29-1	NA	TRBJ1-2	12	NA	TGCAGCGTAGTTGACAGGTTAAATGGCTACACCTTC	CSVVDRLNGYTF
TRBV7-8	once	TRBJ2-2	15	TRBD1	TGTGCCAGCAGCGTCAGACAGGGGGCTGACGGGGAGCTGTTTTTT	CASSVRQGADGELFF
TRBV2	few	TRBJ1-5	12	NA	TGTGCCAGCAGGGGTGACAATCAGCCCCAGCATTTT	CASRGDNQPQHF
TRBV4-2	NA	TRBJ2-1	15	NA	TGTGCCAGCAGCTCGCCCGGCGGGCAGGGCAATGAGCAGTTCTTC	CASSSPGGQGNEQFF
TRBV7-2	NA	TRBJ2-7	14	NA	TGTGCCAGCAGCTTAGGTTTTGGGGACTACGAGCAGTACTTC	CASSLGFGDYEQYF
TRBV3-1	NA	TRBJ2-1	15	TRBD2	TGTGCCAGCAGCCAAGCAAGCGGGGGTGTAGATGAGCAGTTCTTC	CASSQASGGVDEQFF
TRBV6-1	NA	TRBJ2-5	15	TRBD1	TGTGCCAGCACCGTGGACAGGGGGGGACTGGAGACCCAGTACTTC	CASTVDRGGLETQYF
TRBV27	NA	TRBJ2-1	14	TRBD2	TGTGCCAGCACGGGACTAGCGGGGGAGAATGAGCAGTTCTTC	CASTGLAGENEQFF